This TCR beta chain was found in a study of CD8+CD57+ T cells in acquired aplastic anemia. Study-level information: Mean yield of DNA from sorted CD4+ and CD8+ cells was approximately 3 ug.

Only patients with CD8+CD57+ cell expansion on flow cytometry were chosen for sequencing. Every patient had severe acquired aplastic anemia. The CDR3 sequence is 15 residues long. Germline V gives CDR1 MNHEY, CDR2 SVGAGI. About this clonotype itself: Its antigen is currently unknown. A much larger clone sits a single nucleotide away, making a read error possible.

CDR3 and TCR beta VDJ profiling relied on genomic DNA as the template. TCRdb independently ran MiXCR on the reads; one entry per CDR3 protein. The profile shows roughly 260,000 distinct CDR3 sequences, 45% to 50% of them singletons. Study results and caveats: Roughly 31 CD8+ CDR3 sequences were shared between patients and controls.

The sample consisted of sorted CD4+, CD8+, or CD8+CD57+ T cells (not recorded which) from PBMCs. The chain joins TRBV6-5 to TRBJ2-1; D gene ambiguous. This receptor was identified in a human donor with aplastic anemia. CDR3 loop: CVSSYGREKYNEQFF. CDR3 DNA: TGTGTCAGCAGTTACGGGCGCGAGAAATACAATGAGCAGTTCTTC.